The following is a TCR beta chain sequence with its context. This sample is part of a study of CD8 T cells in ankylosing spondylitis. TCRdb re-called the 5' RACE reads through MiXCR, storing one row per CDR3 protein. The table has 150,000 to 200,000 distinct CDR3 sequences, 9.5% to 15% seen once. The source material was blood, either unsorted or a sorted T cell fraction (not recorded which). This TCR derives from a male donor with ankylosing spondylitis or in good health (not recorded which).

The CDR3 DNA reads as TGTGCTAGTGCCCCCCCGGGAGGGCCGGGAGATACGCAGTATTTT. Translated, it gives CASAPPGGPGDTQYF. The chain employs TRBV12-5 and TRBJ2-3; 8 bases align to TRBD2. After removal of 7 bases from V and 5 bases from J, the junction contained 11 bases not matched to a gene. The CDR3 runs 15 residues. The V gene's germline CDR1 is LGHNT and CDR2 FRNRAP.